A single sample is the source of the 7 T cell receptor beta chains below, sequenced in a study of spatial heterogeneity in lung cancer. TCRdb re-analysed the 5' RACE reads in MiXCR, keeping a single row per CDR3 protein. Of roughly 120,000 distinct CDR3 sequences listed, more than 9% are singletons. Time point meaning: blood at routine non-recurrence follow-up after resection. Whole RNA was taken from tumor, nontumor lung or frozen PBMC; it was then sequenced unsorted. Material: PBMCs, obtained at follow-up. The origin of the receptors is a male donor with early-stage non-small cell lung cancer.

This clonotype was picked up many times. V gene TRBV5-1 combines with J gene TRBJ2-2; the D gene is possibly TRBD2 (7 bases). Germline assignment: CDR1 SGHRS and CDR2 YFSETQ. V lost 7 bases to trimming and J lost 1 base, with 17 bases between them. The CDR3 is 16 residues long. The CDR3 nucleotides read TGCGCCAGCCAACCTGGGGGGGCGAGGAACACCGGGGAGCTGTTTTTT. This gives the protein CASQPGGARNTGELFF.

The rearrangement links TRBV15 to TRBJ2-3; D unresolved. The length of the CDR3 is 13 residues. Germline lookup yields CDR1 LNHNV and CDR2 YYDKDF (reference sequence). V gave up 8 bases and J gave up 4 bases, with 13 bases separating them. CDR3 sequence: CATRVRLADTQYF. The CDR3 nucleotides read TGTGCCACCCGGGTGAGGCTGGCAGATACGCAGTATTTT.

CDR3 residues: CSAESGQRNTGELFF. As DNA, the CDR3 is TGCAGTGCCGAGTCGGGACAGCGCAACACCGGGGAGCTGTTTTTT. The chain has TRBV20-1 and TRBJ2-2; 7 bases map to TRBD1. The CDR3 has 15 amino acids. Trimming took 6 bases from V and 2 from J; bases not matched to a gene: 9. Germline V gene sequence: CDR1 DFQATT, CDR2 SNEGSKA (reference sequence).

The gene calls are TRBV27 and TRBJ2-1; 7 bases are a match to TRBD2. This CDR3 has 14 amino acids. Germline V gene lookup returns CDR1 MNHEY and CDR2 SMNVEV (reference sequence). J lost 6 bases, V lost 6 bases, and 8 bases had no gene match. The CDR3 sequence is CASRPTERGNEQFF. Here the CDR3 DNA reads TGTGCCAGCAGACCTACAGAGCGGGGCAATGAGCAGTTCTTC.

J is TRBJ2-7 and V is TRBV7-2, with D possibly called TRBD1 or TRBD2 (5 bases each). This CDR3 is built from 13 residues. The V end was cut by 5 bases, the J end by 2 bases, with 10 bases between. Germline lookup yields CDR1 SGHTA and CDR2 FQGNSA. The CDR3 loop reads CASSAGTPYEQYF. CDR3 sequence (DNA): TGTGCCAGCAGCGCCGGGACCCCCTACGAGCAGTACTTC.

This clonotype was detected ten times or more. The chain is built from TRBV28 and TRBJ2-7; 9 positions match TRBD1. CDR1 is MDHEN and CDR2 is SYDVKM in the germline V gene. The CDR3 is 15 residues long. V shed 6 bases, J shed 1 base, and the junction held 7 bases outside the gene matches. The CDR3 spells CASRLGGTGSYEQYF. The CDR3 nucleotides are TGTGCCAGCAGACTTGGGGGGACAGGGTCCTACGAGCAGTACTTC.

The chain uses TRBV5-1 and TRBJ1-6, with D maybe TRBD1 (6 bases). Germline CDR1 is SGHRS and CDR2 is YFSETQ. V lost 0 bases and J lost 1, with 11 bases in between. There are 17 residues in the CDR3. The CDR3 bases are TGCGCCAGCAGCTTGGGACAGGCGGCATCCTATAATTCACCCCTCCACTTT. It codes for CASSLGQAASYNSPLHF.